The rows below give T cell receptor beta chains drawn from one sample of a study of cytomegalovirus exposure and HLA in healthy donors. TCRdb's table, derived via immunoSEQ multiplex PCR, lists solely in-frame clones and lacks some. The sample carries around 130,000 clones, about 80% recorded once. Sequenced: PBMCs. The receptor set was obtained from a male donor in good health and CMV-seronegative. Each CDR3 is given with its conserved first and last residue. Fields, in order: V gene, D gene, clone size, J gene, CDR3 length, CDR3 DNA, CDR3 protein. D genes are given only for firm matches. Clone size is not always given. Where it is, it says once, few, many or a class for expanded clones.

>TRBV10-1|TRBD2|NA|TRBJ2-5|17
TGCGCCAGCAGTCCCGGGACTAGCGGGGGGTACCAAGAGACCCAGTACTTC
CASSPGTSGGYQETQYF
>TRBV28|NA|NA|TRBJ1-1|14
TGTGCCAGCAGCCGCCCTACAGGGAACACTGAAGCTTTCTTT
CASSRPTGNTEAFF
>TRBV9|TRBD1|NA|TRBJ2-1|15
TGTGCCAGCAGCGTTTCCGGACAGGGGATAGGTGAGCAGTTCTTC
CASSVSGQGIGEQFF
>TRBV27|TRBD1|NA|TRBJ2-1|14
TGTGCCAGCAGTCTTACAGGGGTAATGAATGAGCAGTTCTTC
CASSLTGVMNEQFF
>TRBV6-5|TRBD1|NA|TRBJ1-2|11
TGTGCCAGCAGTTACACAGGGGGCGAAGCCTTC
CASSYTGGEAF
>TRBV27|NA|NA|TRBJ1-4|14
TGTGCCAGCAGTTCCGCAGGGGAGGGTGAAAAACTGTTTTTT
CASSSAGEGEKLFF
>TRBV6-1|TRBD2|NA|TRBJ2-6|19
TGTGCCAGCAGTGCCCTTGCTAGCGGGAGCTACGGGGGGGCCAACGTCCTGACTTTC
CASSALASGSYGGANVLTF
>TRBV7-3|TRBD2|NA|TRBJ2-1|16
TGTGCCAGCAGCACGGCATTTAGCGGGGGGGCCAATGAGCAGTTCTTC
CASSTAFSGGANEQFF
>TRBV5-1|NA|NA|TRBJ1-4|13
TGCGCCAGCAGCCCCGCGGGCACAGGGAGACTGTTTTTT
CASSPAGTGRLFF
>TRBV7-9|TRBD1|NA|TRBJ1-2|14
TGTGCCAGCAGCTTTCGGACAGGGGCTGTTGGCTACACCTTC
CASSFRTGAVGYTF
>TRBV30|NA|NA|TRBJ2-7|16
TGTGCCTGGAGGGTGATAATCGGAACAGTGGCCTACGAGCAGTACTTC
CAWRVIIGTVAYEQYF
>TRBV11-3|TRBD1|NA|TRBJ2-1|15
TGTGCCAGCAGCCCAGGGACAGGCGGGGACAATGAGCAGTTCTTC
CASSPGTGGDNEQFF
>TRBV14|TRBD1|once|TRBJ2-7|13
TGTGCCAGCAGCCAAGCGAGGTCGGGCAGGGGGTCTTTC
CASSQARSGRGSF
>TRBV9|NA|NA|TRBJ2-3|17
TGTGCCAGCAGCGTAGTGTCGACTGGTCGTCTTGCCGATACGCAGTATTTT
CASSVVSTGRLADTQYF
>TRBV2|TRBD2|NA|TRBJ2-7|14
TGTGCCAGTTCTGCGGGGGAGAGGTCTCGGGAGCAGTACTTC
CASSAGERSREQYF
>TRBV19|TRBD1|NA|TRBJ2-1|15
TGTGCCAGTAGTATAGTCGGACAGGGAAACAATGAGCAGTTCTTC
CASSIVGQGNNEQFF
>TRBV5-1|TRBD1|NA|TRBJ2-2|14
TGCGCCAGCAGCTTGGGGACAGGCGCCGGGGAGCTGTTTTTT
CASSLGTGAGELFF
>TRBV6-1|NA|once|TRBJ1-6|15
TGTGCCAGCAGTGAACACAGTTCCGGGGGTTCACCCCTCCACTTT
CASSEHSSGGSPLHF
>TRBV4-1|TRBD1|NA|TRBJ1-1|17
TGCGCCAGCAGCGCACAGGCCCTTGACAGGGTGAAAACTGAAGCTTTCTTT
CASSAQALDRVKTEAFF
>TRBV4-2|TRBD1|once|TRBJ1-3|13
TGTGCCACCGGACAGGGCTCTGGAAACACCATATATTTT
CATGQGSGNTIYF
>TRBV10-1|TRBD1|NA|TRBJ2-7|12
TGCGCCAGCAGCCGGGACAGGGGGAGAAAGTACTTC
CASSRDRGRKYF
>TRBV2|TRBD1|NA|TRBJ1-5|14
TGTGCCAGCAGCGCCGGACAGGGGGAAAGGGCCCAGCATTTT
CASSAGQGERAQHF
>TRBV10-1|NA|NA|TRBJ2-1|13
TGCGCCAGCAGTTATCAGGGTGCAAATGAGCAGTTCTTC
CASSYQGANEQFF
>TRBV6-1|NA|NA|TRBJ2-7|15
TGTGCCAGCAGTGAAGGGGGCGGTCCAGGGCTCGAGCAGTACTTC
CASSEGGGPGLEQYF
>TRBV9|TRBD1|NA|TRBJ1-1|14
TGTGCCAGCAGCCCGACAGGGTCCAACACTGAAGCTTTCTTT
CASSPTGSNTEAFF
>TRBV18|TRBD1|NA|TRBJ1-5|15
TGTGCCAGCTCACCACCGGGACAGGGAGGTCAGCCCCAGCATTTT
CASSPPGQGGQPQHF
>TRBV7-9|NA|NA|TRBJ2-1|12
TGTTCCAGCAGCCGCGACCGGGGTGAGCAGTTCTTC
CSSSRDRGEQFF
>TRBV11-3|TRBD2|NA|TRBJ2-3|17
TGTGCCAGCAGCTTCCGGACTAGCGGGAGAGGGACAGATACGCAGTATTTT
CASSFRTSGRGTDTQYF
>TRBV6-1|TRBD1|NA|TRBJ1-5|15
TGTGCCAGCAGCACCGCGACAGGGGGAAGTCAGCCCCAGCATTTT
CASSTATGGSQPQHF
>TRBV5-4|NA|NA|TRBJ2-3|13
TGTGCCAGCAGCTTGGACTACCCAGATACGCAGTATTTT
CASSLDYPDTQYF
>TRBV4-2|NA|NA|TRBJ1-1|15
TGTGCCAGCAGCCAAGAGGAGGGTGTGAACACTGAAGCTTTCTTT
CASSQEEGVNTEAFF
>TRBV6-1|NA|few|TRBJ2-7|13
TGTGCCTCCATCCCCGGACATGCCTACGAGCAGTACTTC
CASIPGHAYEQYF
>TRBV30|NA|NA|TRBJ2-1|12
TGTGCCTGGAGTGTACGGGGGAATGAGCAGTTCTTC
CAWSVRGNEQFF
>TRBV6-6|TRBD2|NA|TRBJ2-7|15
TGTGCCAGCAGGCGAACTAGCGGGGGGGCCTACGAGCAGTACTTC
CASRRTSGGAYEQYF
>TRBV11-3|TRBD1|NA|TRBJ2-5|13
TGTGCCAGCAGCTTAGGACAGGGAGAGACCCAGTACTTC
CASSLGQGETQYF
>TRBV4-3|NA|NA|TRBJ2-7|13
TGCGCCAGCAGCCAGGGGACACTCTACGAGCAGTACTTC
CASSQGTLYEQYF
>TRBV5-6|TRBD1|NA|TRBJ2-3|17
TGTGCCAGCAGCTTGGCGACAGGGCCGACTAGCACAGATACGCAGTATTTT
CASSLATGPTSTDTQYF
>TRBV6-1|TRBD1|once|TRBJ1-5|13
TGTGCCAGCAGTCCCCGGACAGGACAGCCCCAGCATTTT
CASSPRTGQPQHF
>TRBV30|TRBD1|NA|TRBJ1-1|14
TGTGCTTTCGGAGGCAGGGGGTTGGACACTGAAGCTTTCTTT
CAFGGRGLDTEAFF
>TRBV25-1|NA|NA|TRBJ1-4|13
TGTGCCAGCCGAGGCAGGGAACGTGAAAAACTGTTTTTT
CASRGREREKLFF